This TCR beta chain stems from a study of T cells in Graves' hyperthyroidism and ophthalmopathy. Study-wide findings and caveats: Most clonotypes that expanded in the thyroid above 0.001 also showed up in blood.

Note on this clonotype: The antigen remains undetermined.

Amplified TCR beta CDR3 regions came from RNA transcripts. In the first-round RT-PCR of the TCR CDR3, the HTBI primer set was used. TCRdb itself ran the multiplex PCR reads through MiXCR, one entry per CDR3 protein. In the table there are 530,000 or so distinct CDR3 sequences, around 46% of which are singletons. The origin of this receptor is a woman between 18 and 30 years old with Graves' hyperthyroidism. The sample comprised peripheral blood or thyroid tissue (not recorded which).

CDR3 DNA sequence: TGCGCCAGCAGCTTGGGCACAGGGCTCCACTATGGCTACACCTTC. Residues: CASSLGTGLHYGYTF. The chain couples TRBV5-1 to TRBJ1-2; TRBD1 might be the D (6 bases). V was pared by 0 bases and J by 3 bases, with 12 bases between. Per the germline V gene, CDR1 is SGHRS and CDR2 is YFSETQ. The CDR3 covers 15 residues.